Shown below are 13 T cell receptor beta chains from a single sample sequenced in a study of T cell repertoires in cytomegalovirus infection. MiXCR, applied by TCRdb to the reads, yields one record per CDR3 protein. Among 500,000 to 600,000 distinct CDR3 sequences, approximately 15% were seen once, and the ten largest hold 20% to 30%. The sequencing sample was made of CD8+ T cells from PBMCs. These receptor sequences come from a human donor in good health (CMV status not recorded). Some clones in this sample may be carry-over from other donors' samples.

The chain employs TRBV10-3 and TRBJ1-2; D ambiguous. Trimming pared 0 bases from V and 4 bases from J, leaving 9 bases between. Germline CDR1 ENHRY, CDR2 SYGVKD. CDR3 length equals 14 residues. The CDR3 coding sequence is TGTGCCATCAGTGAGTCGAGAGGGTTCTATGGCTACACCTTC. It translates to CAISESRGFYGYTF.

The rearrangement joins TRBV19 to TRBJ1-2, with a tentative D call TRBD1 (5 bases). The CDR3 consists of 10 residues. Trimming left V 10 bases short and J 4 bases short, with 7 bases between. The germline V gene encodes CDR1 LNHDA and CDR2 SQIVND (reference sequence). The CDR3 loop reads CATDSYGYTF. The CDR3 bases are TGTGCCACCGACAGCTATGGCTACACCTTC.

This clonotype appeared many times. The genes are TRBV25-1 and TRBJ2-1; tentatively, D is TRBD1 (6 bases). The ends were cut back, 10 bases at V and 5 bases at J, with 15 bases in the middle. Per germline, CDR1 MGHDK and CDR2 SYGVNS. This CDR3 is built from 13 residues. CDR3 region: CATQGLGNNEQFF. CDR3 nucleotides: TGTGCCACCCAGGGGCTTGGTAACAATGAGCAGTTCTTC.

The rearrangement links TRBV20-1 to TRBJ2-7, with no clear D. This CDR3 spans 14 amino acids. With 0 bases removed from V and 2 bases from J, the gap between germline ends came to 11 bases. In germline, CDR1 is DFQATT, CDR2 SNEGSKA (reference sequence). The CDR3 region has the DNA TGCAGTGCTAGAGATCAGGTGGGGACCTACGAGCAGTACTTC. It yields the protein CSARDQVGTYEQYF.

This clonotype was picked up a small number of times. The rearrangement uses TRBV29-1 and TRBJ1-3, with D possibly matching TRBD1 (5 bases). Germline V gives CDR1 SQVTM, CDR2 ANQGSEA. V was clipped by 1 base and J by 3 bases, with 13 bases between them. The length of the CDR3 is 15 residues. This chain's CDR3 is CSVEGVRGRGNTIYF. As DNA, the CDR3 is TGCAGCGTTGAAGGAGTGAGGGGACGTGGAAACACCATATATTTT.

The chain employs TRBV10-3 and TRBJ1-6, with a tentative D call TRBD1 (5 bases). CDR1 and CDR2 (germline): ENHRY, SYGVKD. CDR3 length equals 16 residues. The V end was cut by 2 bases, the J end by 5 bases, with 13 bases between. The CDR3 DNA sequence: TGTGCCATCAGTGAGAATGATGACAGTAATAATTCACCCCTCCACTTT. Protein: CAISENDDSNNSPLHF.

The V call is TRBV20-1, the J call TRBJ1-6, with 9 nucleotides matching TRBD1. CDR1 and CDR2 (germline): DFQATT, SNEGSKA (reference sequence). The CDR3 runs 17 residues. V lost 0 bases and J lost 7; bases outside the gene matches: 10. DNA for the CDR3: TGCAGTGCTAGAGAATACAGGGGGCGGGGGTTGAATTCACCCCTCCACTTT. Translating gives CSAREYRGRGLNSPLHF.

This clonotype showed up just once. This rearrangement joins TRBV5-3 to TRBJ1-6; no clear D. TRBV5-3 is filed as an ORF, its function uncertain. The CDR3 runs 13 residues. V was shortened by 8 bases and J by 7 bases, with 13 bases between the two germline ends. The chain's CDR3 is CASSPTMNSPLHF. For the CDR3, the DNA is TGTGCCAGCAGCCCCACTATGAATTCACCCCTCCACTTT.

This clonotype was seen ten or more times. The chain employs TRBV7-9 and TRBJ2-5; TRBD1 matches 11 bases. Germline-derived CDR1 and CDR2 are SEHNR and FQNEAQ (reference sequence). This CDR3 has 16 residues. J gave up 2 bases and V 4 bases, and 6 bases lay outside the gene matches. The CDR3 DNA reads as TGTGCCAGCAGCTCCCCCGGACAGGGGGCTCAAGAGACCCAGTACTTC. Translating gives CASSSPGQGAQETQYF.

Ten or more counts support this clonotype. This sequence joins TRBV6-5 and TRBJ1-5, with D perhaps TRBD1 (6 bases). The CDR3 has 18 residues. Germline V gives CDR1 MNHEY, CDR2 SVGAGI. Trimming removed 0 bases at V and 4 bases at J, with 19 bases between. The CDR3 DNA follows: TGTGCCAGCAGTTACTCGCCTAACCCCGGGACACGTAATCAGCCCCAGCATTTT. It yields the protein CASSYSPNPGTRNQPQHF.

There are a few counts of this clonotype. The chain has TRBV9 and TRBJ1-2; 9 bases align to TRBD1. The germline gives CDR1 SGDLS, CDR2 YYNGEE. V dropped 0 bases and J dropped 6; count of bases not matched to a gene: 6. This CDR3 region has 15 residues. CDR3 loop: CASSVALGTGNGYTF. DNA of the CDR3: TGTGCCAGCAGCGTAGCCCTCGGGACAGGGAATGGCTACACCTTC.

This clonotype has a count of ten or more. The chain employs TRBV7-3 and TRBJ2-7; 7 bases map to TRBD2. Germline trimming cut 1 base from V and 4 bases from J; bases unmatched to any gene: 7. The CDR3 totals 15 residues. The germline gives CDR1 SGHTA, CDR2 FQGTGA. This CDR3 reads CASSLMDGGGYEQYF. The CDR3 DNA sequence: TGTGCCAGCAGCTTAATGGACGGCGGGGGTTACGAGCAGTACTTC.

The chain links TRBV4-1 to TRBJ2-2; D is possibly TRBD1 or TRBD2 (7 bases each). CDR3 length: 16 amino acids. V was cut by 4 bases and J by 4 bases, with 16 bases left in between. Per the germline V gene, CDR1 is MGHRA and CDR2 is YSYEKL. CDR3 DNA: TGCGCCAGCAGCCCCCGACAGGGCGGGGGCACCGGGGAGCTGTTTTTT. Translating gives CASSPRQGGGTGELFF.